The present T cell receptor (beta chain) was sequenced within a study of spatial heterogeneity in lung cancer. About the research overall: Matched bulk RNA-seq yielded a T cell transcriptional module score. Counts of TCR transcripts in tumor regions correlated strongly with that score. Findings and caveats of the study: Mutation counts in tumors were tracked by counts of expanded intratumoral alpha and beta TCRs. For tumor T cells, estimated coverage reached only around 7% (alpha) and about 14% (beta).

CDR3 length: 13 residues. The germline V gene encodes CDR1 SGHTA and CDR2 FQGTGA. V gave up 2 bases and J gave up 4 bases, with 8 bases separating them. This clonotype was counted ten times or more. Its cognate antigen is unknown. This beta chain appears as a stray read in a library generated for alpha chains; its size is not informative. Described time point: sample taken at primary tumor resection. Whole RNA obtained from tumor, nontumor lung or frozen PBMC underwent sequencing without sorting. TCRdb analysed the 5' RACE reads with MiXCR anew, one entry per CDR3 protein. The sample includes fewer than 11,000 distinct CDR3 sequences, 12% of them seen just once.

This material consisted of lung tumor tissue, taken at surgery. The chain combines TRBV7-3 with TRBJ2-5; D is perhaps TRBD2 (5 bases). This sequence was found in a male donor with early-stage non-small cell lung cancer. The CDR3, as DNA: TGTGCCAGCAGCTTAGGTCGGGGAGAGACCCAGTACTTC. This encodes CASSLGRGETQYF.